This is a list of T cell receptor beta chains from one sample in a study of T cell changes during pregnancy in multiple sclerosis. Measured with immunoSEQ multiplex PCR; TCRdb has only the in-frame clones, and not every one. The sample yields about 77,000 clones, around 91% seen once. The material was peripheral blood, obtained before pregnancy. The receptor source for this set is a female donor with multiple sclerosis, enrolled in a pregnancy study. The CDR3 runs from the conserved cysteine through the conserved F or W. D genes are given only for firm matches. Only some rows state a clone size, as once, few, many or a class for expanded clones.

V gene: TRBV10-3; D gene: .; clone size: .; J gene: TRBJ2-7; CDR3 DNA: TGTGCCATCAGTGAGTCGGGGACTTACGAGCAGTACTTC; CDR3 protein: CAISESGTYEQYF
V gene: TRBV6-1; D gene: .; clone size: .; J gene: TRBJ1-6; CDR3 DNA: TGTGCCAGCCACCCCATTTATACAACTTCACCCCTCCACTTT; CDR3 protein: CASHPIYTTSPLHF
V gene: TRBV11-2; D gene: .; clone size: .; J gene: TRBJ1-1; CDR3 DNA: TGTGCCAGCAGCTTAGGCCCGGCCCGTGGGGGGTTAGCTGAAGCTTTCTTT; CDR3 protein: CASSLGPARGGLAEAFF
V gene: TRBV2; D gene: TRBD2; clone size: once; J gene: TRBJ2-5; CDR3 DNA: TGTGCCAGCAGGGAGTTTAGCGGGCTTGTGCAGACCCAGTACTTC; CDR3 protein: CASREFSGLVQTQYF
V gene: TRBV2; D gene: TRBD2; clone size: .; J gene: TRBJ2-3; CDR3 DNA: TGTGCCAGCAGCTACGACGGACTAGCGGGGGGCACAGATACGCAGTATTTT; CDR3 protein: CASSYDGLAGGTDTQYF
V gene: TRBV27; D gene: .; clone size: .; J gene: TRBJ1-3; CDR3 DNA: TGTGCCAGCAGTTTATCGCGGGGAAACACCATATATTTT; CDR3 protein: CASSLSRGNTIYF
V gene: TRBV7-2; D gene: TRBD1; clone size: .; J gene: TRBJ2-7; CDR3 DNA: TGTGCCAGCAGCAAAGCAGGGGGTCTCCCTTCCTACGAGCAGTACTTC; CDR3 protein: CASSKAGGLPSYEQYF
V gene: TRBV19; D gene: .; clone size: .; J gene: TRBJ1-2; CDR3 DNA: TGTGCCGTCTCTGGTTGGGAGGGGACGGGATCGGGCTATGGCTACACCTTC; CDR3 protein: CAVSGWEGTGSGYGYTF
V gene: TRBV5-6; D gene: TRBD1; clone size: .; J gene: TRBJ1-4; CDR3 DNA: TGTGCCAGCAGCCAGACGGGACAGTATCTTAATGAAAAACTGTTTTTT; CDR3 protein: CASSQTGQYLNEKLFF
V gene: TRBV4-3; D gene: .; clone size: .; J gene: TRBJ1-1; CDR3 DNA: TGCGCCAGCAGCCAAGAATTGGCGGTGAACACTGAAGCTTTCTTT; CDR3 protein: CASSQELAVNTEAFF
V gene: TRBV7-8; D gene: .; clone size: .; J gene: TRBJ1-6; CDR3 DNA: TGTGCCAGCAGCCGACCCGGGGGGGGCTCCTATAATTCACCCCTCCACTTT; CDR3 protein: CASSRPGGGSYNSPLHF
V gene: TRBV28; D gene: .; clone size: .; J gene: TRBJ1-1; CDR3 DNA: TGTGCCAGCAGTTTAACTTTGGAGACTGAAGCTTTCTTT; CDR3 protein: CASSLTLETEAFF
V gene: TRBV28; D gene: TRBD1; clone size: .; J gene: TRBJ1-1; CDR3 DNA: TGTGCCAGCAGGGGTCGAGACAGGGAGCTTTTTGCCCTTGAAGCTTTCTTT; CDR3 protein: CASRGRDRELFALEAFF
V gene: TRBV5-1; D gene: TRBD1; clone size: .; J gene: TRBJ2-5; CDR3 DNA: TGCGCCAGCAGCCTCCTATACGCTCCGACAGGGGAGACCCAGTACTTC; CDR3 protein: CASSLLYAPTGETQYF
V gene: TRBV4-3; D gene: TRBD1; clone size: few; J gene: TRBJ2-7; CDR3 DNA: TGCGCCAGCAGCCAAGATTCCGGGACAGGGAACGAGCAGTACTTC; CDR3 protein: CASSQDSGTGNEQYF
V gene: TRBV7-2; D gene: TRBD2; clone size: .; J gene: TRBJ2-3; CDR3 DNA: TGTGCCAGCAGCTTCTTCTGGCGGCGGGGGTCTAGCACAGATACGCAGTATTTT; CDR3 protein: CASSFFWRRGSSTDTQYF
V gene: TRBV4-1; D gene: .; clone size: .; J gene: TRBJ2-4; CDR3 DNA: TGCGCCAGCAGCCAAGATACGGAGGGGCCGCTCGTTTGGATTCAGTACTTC; CDR3 protein: CASSQDTEGPLVWIQYF
V gene: TRBV7-9; D gene: .; clone size: .; J gene: TRBJ2-7; CDR3 DNA: TGTGCCAGCAGCTTTCTGGCCAGCTCCTACGAGCAGTACTTC; CDR3 protein: CASSFLASSYEQYF
V gene: TRBV5-1; D gene: .; clone size: .; J gene: TRBJ1-2; CDR3 DNA: TGCGCCAGCAGCTTGGCCCCGGGGTTTAACTATGGCTACACCTTC; CDR3 protein: CASSLAPGFNYGYTF
V gene: TRBV18; D gene: TRBD1; clone size: .; J gene: TRBJ1-1; CDR3 DNA: TGTGCCAGCTCACCGTTAGAGGACAGGGTAGGCACTGAAGCTTTCTTT; CDR3 protein: CASSPLEDRVGTEAFF
V gene: TRBV28; D gene: TRBD1; clone size: few; J gene: TRBJ1-4; CDR3 DNA: TGTGCCAGCAGTTTAGGGGGACAGGGGGAAAAACTGTTTTTT; CDR3 protein: CASSLGGQGEKLFF
V gene: TRBV19; D gene: .; clone size: once; J gene: TRBJ1-4; CDR3 DNA: TGTGCCAGTAGTATAGATCCCGGTCAAAAACTGTTTTTT; CDR3 protein: CASSIDPGQKLFF
V gene: TRBV7-2; D gene: TRBD1; clone size: .; J gene: TRBJ2-3; CDR3 DNA: TGTGCCAGCAGCCCGGACAGGCCAGATACGCAGTATTTT; CDR3 protein: CASSPDRPDTQYF
V gene: TRBV9; D gene: .; clone size: .; J gene: TRBJ2-7; CDR3 DNA: TGTGCCAGCAGCGTTGGACTGGCAAACCTCTACGAGCAGTACTTC; CDR3 protein: CASSVGLANLYEQYF
V gene: TRBV9; D gene: .; clone size: few; J gene: TRBJ1-1; CDR3 DNA: TGTGCCAACCAACAGGGAATGAACACTGAAGCTTTCTTT; CDR3 protein: CANQQGMNTEAFF
V gene: TRBV5-1; D gene: .; clone size: .; J gene: TRBJ1-5; CDR3 DNA: TGCGCCAGCAGCTTGGGGGGGGGTATCAATCAGCCCCAGCATTTT; CDR3 protein: CASSLGGGINQPQHF
V gene: TRBV5-4; D gene: .; clone size: once; J gene: TRBJ2-1; CDR3 DNA: TGTGCCAGCACCTGGGGCCCCACTATTTCGGAGCAGTTCTTC; CDR3 protein: CASTWGPTISEQFF